This TCR beta chain was retrieved from a study of regulatory T cells in long-lasting Graves disease. PBMC-derived RNA was used for the TCR library. TCRdb called the reads again in MiXCR, with one record for every CDR3 protein. This table has roughly 980 distinct CDR3 sequences, 87% appearing once. Of note for this clonotype: Its specificity is not known.

Trimming cost V 9 bases and J 1 base; bases outside gene matches: 11. The CDR3 totals 15 residues. CDR1 and CDR2 from the germline V gene are MNHNS and SASEGT. Study results and caveats: Relative to new patients (966), persistent patients exhibited greater sharing of public clonotypes (2,741).

The input for sequencing was peripheral blood mononuclear cells (PBMCs), taken with antithyroid drug treatment, in newly diagnosed or persistent Graves disease (not recorded which). The chain has TRBV6-1 and TRBJ1-1, with 7 bases matching TRBD1. The clonotype comes from a man aged 25-40 years with Graves disease. CDR3 amino acids: CARGVRDRSNTEAFF. CDR3 in DNA: TGTGCCAGAGGGGTCCGGGACAGATCGAACACTGAAGCTTTCTTT.